The 24 T cell receptor beta chains below come from one sample, sequenced in a study of T cell responses to AZD1222 COVID-19 vaccine. This table comes from immunoSEQ multiplex PCR, and its TCRdb copy is limited to in-frame clones, with some not included. There are about 96,000 clones in the sample; roughly nine tenths occur only once, and roughly 24% lies in the top ten. The input for sequencing was peripheral blood, taken on day 0 of AZD1222 vaccination. The origin of the receptors is an adult in good health.

J is TRBJ1-5 and V is TRBV7-2; D remains ambiguous. The ends were cut back, 6 bases at V and 0 bases at J, with 6 bases in the middle. This CDR3 has 13 residues. Germline assignment: CDR1 SGHTA and CDR2 FQGNSA. In nucleotides, the CDR3 is TGTGCCAGCAGGAGGGATAGCAATCAGCCCCAGCATTTT. Translating it yields CASRRDSNQPQHF.

The J gene is TRBJ2-1, the V gene TRBV6-4; 12 bases fit TRBD2. V gave up 4 bases and J gave up 5 bases; unmatched junction bases: 9. The CDR3 is 17 amino acids. CDR1 and CDR2 (germline): MRHNA, SNTAGT. CDR3: CASSAEAGLAGHNEQFF. CDR3 nucleotide sequence: TGTGCCAGCAGTGCCGAGGCAGGACTAGCGGGACACAATGAGCAGTTCTTC.

A single count supports this clone. The chain has TRBV6-5 and TRBJ2-7; 7 positions agree with TRBD2. With V trimmed by 7 bases and J by 6 bases, 12 bases remained unmatched. CDR1 is MNHEY and CDR2 is SVGAGI in the germline V gene. This CDR3 is 14 amino acids long. The CDR3 here is CASTSQRDSGEQYF. The CDR3 DNA reads as TGTGCCAGCACCTCCCAGCGGGACTCCGGCGAGCAGTACTTC.

The gene calls are TRBV12-5 and TRBJ2-3; a weak D match, TRBD2 (7 bases). Germline CDR1 is LGHNT and CDR2 is FRNRAP. The CDR3 is made up of 16 amino acids. The germline V and J ends were trimmed by 2 bases and 0 bases, with 12 bases remaining between them. DNA for the CDR3: TGTGCTAGTGGTTTGTTCTCGGGGGGCAGCACAGATACGCAGTATTTT. Protein sequence: CASGLFSGGSTDTQYF.

The genes are TRBV24-1 and TRBJ2-5; either TRBD1 or TRBD2 may supply D (5 bases each). This CDR3 region has 16 residues. V lost 0 bases, J lost 1 base, and 11 bases lay in between. Germline values: CDR1 KGHDR, CDR2 SFDVKD. CDR3 DNA sequence: TGTGCCACCAGTGATTTGCGGGGCGCTACCCAAGAGACCCAGTACTTC. This translates into CATSDLRGATQETQYF.

The chain couples TRBV11-3 to TRBJ2-1; perhaps TRBD2 as D (6 bases). The germline V gene has CDR1 SGHNT and CDR2 YENEEA. The CDR3 has 13 residues. Trimming removed 5 bases from V and 7 bases from J, with 12 bases in between. The CDR3 coding sequence is TGTGCCAGCAGCCTGGAGGGCCATAATGAGCAGTTCTTC. Translation gives CASSLEGHNEQFF.

V is TRBV28 and J is TRBJ2-7; D unresolved. Germline CDR1 reads MDHEN; CDR2 reads SYDVKM. Trimming took off 3 bases at V and 0 bases at J, with 9 bases between the two ends. This CDR3 is built from 14 residues. The CDR3: CASSLVVSSYEQYF. CDR3 in DNA: TGTGCCAGCAGTTTGGTAGTCTCCTCCTACGAGCAGTACTTC.

V gene TRBV30 combines with J gene TRBJ2-5; the D is unclear. V was pared by 2 bases and J by 2 bases, with 12 bases between. Per germline, CDR1 GTSNPN and CDR2 SVGIG (reference sequence). The CDR3 runs to 14 residues. The CDR3 loop is CAWSPVPYQETQYF. CDR3 DNA: TGTGCCTGGAGTCCCGTGCCGTATCAAGAGACCCAGTACTTC.

The chain has TRBV12-5 and TRBJ1-5; D not certain. This CDR3 has 12 residues. The germline CDR1 and CDR2 sequences are LGHNT and FRNRAP. Trimming left V 1 base short and J 9 bases short, with 7 bases between. The CDR3 here is CASGLDEGPQHF. CDR3 sequence (DNA): TGTGCTAGTGGTTTGGATGAAGGGCCCCAGCATTTT.

This clone was detected once. The chain joins TRBV7-6 to TRBJ2-1; D call uncertain. V was trimmed by 5 bases and J by 10 bases, leaving 12 bases between them. Germline V gene lookup returns CDR1 SGHVS and CDR2 FNYEAQ. The CDR3 has 12 amino acids. The CDR3: CASSPAEAEQFF. Written as DNA, the CDR3 is TGTGCCAGCAGCCCAGCCGAAGCGGAGCAGTTCTTC.

The chain recombines TRBV20-1 with TRBJ2-6; possible D gene TRBD2, 7 bases. V lost 3 bases to trimming and J lost 2 bases, with 11 bases between them. Germline V gives CDR1 DFQATT, CDR2 SNEGSKA (reference sequence). The CDR3 totals 15 residues. The CDR3 DNA reads as TGCAGTGCTAGTCTCGGGGGGCCTGGGGCCAACGTCCTGACTTTC. Translating it yields CSASLGGPGANVLTF.

The genes are TRBV11-2 and TRBJ2-3; the D is unclear. Germline CDR1 and CDR2: SGHAT and FQNNGV. Trimming took off 3 bases at V and 14 bases at J, with 9 bases between the two ends. CDR3 size: 10 residues. As DNA, the CDR3 is TGTGCCAGCAGCTTTGTTGATGGGTATTTT. Translation: CASSFVDGYF.

The chain couples TRBV5-1 to TRBJ1-3; D is uncertain. CDR1 is SGHRS and CDR2 is YFSETQ in the germline V gene. Trimming removed 4 bases at V and 4 bases at J, with 9 bases between. The CDR3 extends over 13 amino acids. CDR3 DNA: TGCGCCAGCAGCGGTTCACCGGGAAACACCATATATTTT. It specifies CASSGSPGNTIYF.

The rearrangement joins TRBV11-3 to TRBJ2-2; 7 bases are a match to TRBD1. V trimming: 1 base; J trimming: 4 bases; junction bases outside the gene matches: 3. Germline V gene data show CDR1 as SGHNT and CDR2 as YENEEA. This CDR3 spans 15 amino acids. The CDR3 spells CASSLGQGFTGELFF. CDR3 nucleotide sequence: TGTGCCAGCAGCTTAGGACAGGGTTTCACCGGGGAGCTGTTTTTT. Supplemented by reference TRBV11-3 and TRBJ2-2, the full variable domain reads EAGVVQSPRYKIIEKKQPVAFWCNPISGHNTLYWYLQNLGQGPELLIRYENEEAVDDSQLPKDRFSAERLKGVDSTLKIQPAELGDSAVYLCASSLGQGFTGELFFGEGSRLTVL.

This rearrangement joins TRBV19 to TRBJ2-1; 9 bases are a match to TRBD2. The CDR3 spans 14 residues. CDR1 is LNHDA and CDR2 is SQIVND in the germline V gene (reference sequence). V dropped 6 bases and J dropped 7; count of bases not matched to a gene: 7. CDR3 nucleotides: TGTGCCAGTAGGAATAGCGGGAGTAGTAATGAGCAGTTCTTC. Translating gives CASRNSGSSNEQFF.

The chain is built from TRBV24-1 and TRBJ2-7; 10 bases agree with TRBD1. Unmatched junction bases numbered 7, after V lost 1 base and J lost 5 bases. There are 16 residues in the CDR3. CDR1 KGHDR and CDR2 SFDVKD come from the germline V gene. The chain's CDR3 is CATSDFQGQGMHEQYF. In DNA, the CDR3 is TGTGCCACCAGTGATTTCCAGGGACAGGGGATGCACGAGCAGTACTTC.

This sequence joins TRBV11-2 and TRBJ1-1, with D possibly being TRBD1 (6 bases). Trimming left V 5 bases short and J 4 bases short, with 8 bases between. The CDR3 consists of 12 residues. Germline lookup yields CDR1 SGHAT and CDR2 FQNNGV. The CDR3 region has the DNA TGTGCCAGCAGCGTCAGGGGCACTGAAGCTTTCTTT. It codes for CASSVRGTEAFF.

This clone was seen a handful of times. The chain employs TRBV6-5 and TRBJ2-7, with TRBD1 matching over 11 bases. The V gene's germline CDR1 is MNHEY and CDR2 SVGAGI. V gave up 8 bases and J gave up 0 bases; unmatched junction bases: 0. The CDR3 is 13 amino acids. CDR3 sequence reads: CASGTGGSYEQYF. The CDR3 DNA sequence: TGTGCCAGCGGGACAGGGGGCTCCTACGAGCAGTACTTC.

The chain joins TRBV2 to TRBJ2-5; the D is unclear. Per germline, CDR1 SNHLY and CDR2 FYNNEI. V was clipped by 4 bases and J by 2 bases, with 2 bases between them. The CDR3 runs to 11 residues. The CDR3 nucleotides read TGTGCCAGCAGTGTACAAGAGACCCAGTACTTC. Translated, it gives CASSVQETQYF. Full variable domain (outside the CDR3, taken from reference TRBV2 and TRBJ2-5): EPEVTQTPSHQVTQMGQEVILRCVPISNHLYFYWYRQILGQKVEFLVSFYNNEISEKSEIFDDQFSVERPDGSNFTLKIRSTKLEDSAMYFCASSVQETQYFGPGTRLLVL.

This clone was observed a single time. The chain employs TRBV13 and TRBJ1-3; TRBD1 matches 7 bases. Germline V CDR1 and CDR2: PRHDT, FYEKMQ (reference sequence). The length of the CDR3 is 16 residues. The ends lost 5 bases at V and 1 base at J; junction bases unmatched: 8. The CDR3 region is CASSAYRGRSGNTIYF. DNA for the CDR3: TGTGCCAGCAGCGCTTACAGGGGCCGATCTGGAAACACCATATATTTT.

About this clone itself: Mismatch with germline at one junction end may stem from a read error. The V gene is TRBV7-7, the J gene TRBJ2-1; tentatively, D is TRBD2 (7 bases). CDR1 and CDR2 (germline): SSHAT, FNYEAQ (reference sequence). The CDR3 is made up of 15 amino acids. This chain's CDR3 is CASSSGAGDGNEQFF. The DNA for the CDR3 is TGTGCTAGCAGCTCAGGGGCGGGAGACGGTAATGAGCAGTTCTTC.

V is TRBV19 and J is TRBJ1-1; TRBD1 is a possible D gene (5 bases). Per the germline V gene, CDR1 is LNHDA and CDR2 is SQIVND (reference sequence). The CDR3 runs to 14 residues. Trimming cost V 6 bases and J 1 base, with 12 bases left between them. CDR3 loop: CASSPGTGNTEAFF. CDR3 in DNA: TGTGCCAGTAGCCCCGGGACGGGGAACACTGAAGCTTTCTTT.

The chain links TRBV5-1 to TRBJ2-7; D is possibly TRBD1 or TRBD2 (6 bases each). There are 14 residues in the CDR3. Germline loops: CDR1 SGHRS, CDR2 YFSETQ. The V end was cut by 1 base, the J end by 0 bases, with 8 bases between. For the CDR3, the DNA is TGCGCCAGCAGCTTGCGGGGGCTCTCCTACGAGCAGTACTTC. Translating gives CASSLRGLSYEQYF.

This sequence joins TRBV2 and TRBJ2-2; D gene unclear. The CDR3 is made up of 11 amino acids. V lost 8 bases and J 6 bases, leaving 7 bases between the germline ends. CDR1 is SNHLY and CDR2 is FYNNEI in the germline V gene. CDR3 DNA sequence: TGTGCCAGCTCTGGGGCCGGGGAGCTGTTTTTT. Translation: CASSGAGELFF.